This T cell receptor (beta chain) was sequenced in a study of blood T cell repertoires in COVID-19. Across the study: Italy, Spain and the United States were the sources of the convalescent and acute COVID-19 samples. PBMCs, B-cell-depleted T cells, or T cells provided the cDNA or gDNA that made up the material.

Original processing notes: Amplified reference gene primers provided the basis for estimating nucleated cell counts. TCRdb's table, derived via immunoSEQ multiplex PCR, lists solely in-frame clones and lacks some. The DNA was the basis for D and trimming; V, J and clone size are from that table. The sample records over 250,000 clones, roughly 85% being singletons. Germline V gives CDR1 MDHEN, CDR2 SYDVKM. V shed 7 bases, J shed 3 bases, and the junction held 9 bases outside the gene matches. CDR3 length: 15 amino acids. The gene calls are TRBV28 and TRBJ1-2, with TRBD1 matching over 9 bases. The TCR sequence derives from a woman aged 45-59 years who had recovered from COVID-19. The material sequenced was peripheral blood. CDR3 sequence: CASIPSGTGHYGYTF. The CDR3 nucleotides read TGTGCCAGCATTCCCTCCGGGACAGGGCACTATGGCTACACCTTC.